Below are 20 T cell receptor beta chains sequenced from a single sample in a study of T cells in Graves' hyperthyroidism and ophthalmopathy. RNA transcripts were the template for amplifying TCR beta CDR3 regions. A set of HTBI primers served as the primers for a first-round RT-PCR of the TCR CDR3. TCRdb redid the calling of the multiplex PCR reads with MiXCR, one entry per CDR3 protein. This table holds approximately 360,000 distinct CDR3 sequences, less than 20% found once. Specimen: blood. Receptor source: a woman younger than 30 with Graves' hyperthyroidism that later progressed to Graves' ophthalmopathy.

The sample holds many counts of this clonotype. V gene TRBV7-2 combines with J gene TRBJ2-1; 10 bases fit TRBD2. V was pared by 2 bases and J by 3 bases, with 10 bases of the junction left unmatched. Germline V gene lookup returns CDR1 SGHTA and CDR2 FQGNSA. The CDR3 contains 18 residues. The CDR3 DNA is TGTGCCAGCAGCTTACGGACTAGCGGCCCCAGGGGCTACAATGAGCAGTTCTTC. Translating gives CASSLRTSGPRGYNEQFF.

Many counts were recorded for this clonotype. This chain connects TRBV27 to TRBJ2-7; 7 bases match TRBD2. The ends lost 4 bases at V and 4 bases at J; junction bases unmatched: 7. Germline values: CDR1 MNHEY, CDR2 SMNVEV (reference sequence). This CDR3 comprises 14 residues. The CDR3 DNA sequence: TGTGCCAGCAGTTCTTGGCGGGAGTCGTACGAGCAGTACTTC. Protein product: CASSSWRESYEQYF.

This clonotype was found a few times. The CDR3 protein is CARVSLDSYNEQFF. CDR3 nucleotide sequence: TGCGCCAGGGTTAGTCTCGACTCATACAATGAGCAGTTCTTC. The rearrangement links TRBV10-1 to TRBJ2-1; D unclear. V was trimmed by 9 bases and J by 4 bases, leaving 16 bases between them. This CDR3 is built from 14 residues. The germline CDR1 and CDR2 sequences are WNHNN and SYGVQD (reference sequence).

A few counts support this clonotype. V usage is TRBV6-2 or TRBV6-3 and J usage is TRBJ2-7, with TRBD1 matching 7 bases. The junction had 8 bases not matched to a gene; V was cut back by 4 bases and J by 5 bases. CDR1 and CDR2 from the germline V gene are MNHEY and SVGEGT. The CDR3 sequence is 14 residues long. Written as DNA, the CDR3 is TGTGCCAGCAGTTTTGAGGCAGGGGGACACGAGCAGTACTTC. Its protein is CASSFEAGGHEQYF.

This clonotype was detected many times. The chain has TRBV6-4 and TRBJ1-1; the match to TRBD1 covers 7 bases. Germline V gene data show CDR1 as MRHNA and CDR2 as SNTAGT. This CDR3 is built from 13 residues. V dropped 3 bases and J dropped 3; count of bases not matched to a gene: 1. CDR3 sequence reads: CASSEGQYTEAFF. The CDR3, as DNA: TGTGCCAGCAGTGAGGGACAGTACACTGAAGCTTTCTTT.

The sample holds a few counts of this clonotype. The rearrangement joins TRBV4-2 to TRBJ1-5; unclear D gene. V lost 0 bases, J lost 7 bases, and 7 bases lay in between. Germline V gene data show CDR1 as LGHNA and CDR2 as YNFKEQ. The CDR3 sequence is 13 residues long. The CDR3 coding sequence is TGTGCCAGCAGCCAAGAACCCGGGCAGCCCCAGCATTTT. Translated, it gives CASSQEPGQPQHF.

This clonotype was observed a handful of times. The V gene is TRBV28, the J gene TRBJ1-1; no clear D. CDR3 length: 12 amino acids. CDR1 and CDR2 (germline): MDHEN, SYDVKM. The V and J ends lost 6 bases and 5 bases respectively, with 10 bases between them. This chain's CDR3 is CASSRAITEAFF. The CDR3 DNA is TGTGCCAGCAGCCGCGCGATAACTGAAGCTTTCTTT.

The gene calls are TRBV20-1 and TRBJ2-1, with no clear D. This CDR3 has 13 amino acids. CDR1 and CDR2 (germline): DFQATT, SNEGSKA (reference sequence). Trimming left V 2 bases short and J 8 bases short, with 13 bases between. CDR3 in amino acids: CSARLGRLHEQFF. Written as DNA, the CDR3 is TGCAGTGCTAGACTCGGTAGGCTGCATGAGCAGTTCTTC.

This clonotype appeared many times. The CDR3 region has the DNA TGTGCCAGCAGTTACGGGGGAGGTCGCAACGAGCAGTACTTC. Its translation: CASSYGGGRNEQYF. The chain is built from TRBV6-2 or TRBV6-3 and TRBJ2-7; possibly TRBD2 for D (6 bases). The CDR3 is 14 amino acids. Germline V gene lookup returns CDR1 MNHEY and CDR2 SVGEGT. V gave up 2 bases and J gave up 5 bases, with 13 bases separating them.

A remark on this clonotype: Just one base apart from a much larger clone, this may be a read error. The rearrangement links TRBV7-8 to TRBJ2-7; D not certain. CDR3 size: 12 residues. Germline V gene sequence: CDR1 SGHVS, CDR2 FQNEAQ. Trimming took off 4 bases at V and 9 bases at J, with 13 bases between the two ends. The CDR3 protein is CASSSAYFPQYF. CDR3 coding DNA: TGTGCCAGCAGCTCGGCCTACTTTCCGCAGTACTTC.

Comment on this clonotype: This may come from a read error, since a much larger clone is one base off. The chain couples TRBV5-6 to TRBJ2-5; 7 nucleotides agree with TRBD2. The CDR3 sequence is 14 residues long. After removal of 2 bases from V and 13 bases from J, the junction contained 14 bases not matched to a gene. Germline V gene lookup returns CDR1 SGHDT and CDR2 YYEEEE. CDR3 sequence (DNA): TGTGCCAGCAGCTTCCCCTTCGCCGGGGAGGGCCCGTACTTC. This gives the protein CASSFPFAGEGPYF.

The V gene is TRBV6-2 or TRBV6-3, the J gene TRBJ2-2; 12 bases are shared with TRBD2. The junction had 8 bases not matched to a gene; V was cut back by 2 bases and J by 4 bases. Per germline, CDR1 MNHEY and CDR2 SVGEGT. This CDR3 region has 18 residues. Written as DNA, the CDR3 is TGTGCCAGCAGTTACACCGGACTAGCGGGGTGGGGCACCGGGGAGCTGTTTTTT. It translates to CASSYTGLAGWGTGELFF.

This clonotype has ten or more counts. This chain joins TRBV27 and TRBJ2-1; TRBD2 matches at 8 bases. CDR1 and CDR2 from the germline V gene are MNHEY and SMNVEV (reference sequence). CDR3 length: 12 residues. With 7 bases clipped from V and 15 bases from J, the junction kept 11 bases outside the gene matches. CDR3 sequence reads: CASNSGAGVGFF. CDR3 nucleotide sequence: TGTGCCAGCAACTCTGGAGCGGGAGTTGGGTTCTTC.

The CDR3 bases are TGTGCCAGCAGCTTAGAAGGGGGACAGGGGTTCTACGAGCAGTACTTC. Its translation is CASSLEGGQGFYEQYF. The chain recombines TRBV11-2 with TRBJ2-7; 10 bases line up with TRBD1. V lost 0 bases and J lost 3; bases outside the gene matches: 5. Germline assignment: CDR1 SGHAT and CDR2 FQNNGV. This CDR3 is 16 amino acids long.

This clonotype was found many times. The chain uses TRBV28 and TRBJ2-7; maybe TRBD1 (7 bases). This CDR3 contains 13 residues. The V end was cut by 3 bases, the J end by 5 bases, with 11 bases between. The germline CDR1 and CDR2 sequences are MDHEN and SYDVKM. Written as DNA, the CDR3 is TGTGCCAGCAGTTTGGAGGGGGCGGACGAGCAGTACTTC. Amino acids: CASSLEGADEQYF.

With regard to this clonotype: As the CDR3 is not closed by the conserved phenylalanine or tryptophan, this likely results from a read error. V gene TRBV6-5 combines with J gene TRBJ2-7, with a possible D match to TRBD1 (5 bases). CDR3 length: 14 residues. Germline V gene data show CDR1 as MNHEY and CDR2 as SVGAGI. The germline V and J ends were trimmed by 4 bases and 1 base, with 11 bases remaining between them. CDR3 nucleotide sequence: TGTGCCAGCAGTTCTCAACAGGCTTCCTACGAGCAGTACTTA. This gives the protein CASSSQQASYEQYL.

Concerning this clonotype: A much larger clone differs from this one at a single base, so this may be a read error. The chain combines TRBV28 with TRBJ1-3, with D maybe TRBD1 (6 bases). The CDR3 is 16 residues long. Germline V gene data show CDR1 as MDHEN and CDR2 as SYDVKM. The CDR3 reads CASSSGQILGGNAIYF. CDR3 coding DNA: TGTGCCAGCAGTTCAGGACAGATTTTGGGAGGAAACGCCATATATTTT.

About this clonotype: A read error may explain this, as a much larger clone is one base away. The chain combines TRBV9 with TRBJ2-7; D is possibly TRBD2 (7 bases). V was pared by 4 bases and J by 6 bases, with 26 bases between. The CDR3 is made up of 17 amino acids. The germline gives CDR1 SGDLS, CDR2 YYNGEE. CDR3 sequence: CASSPTRGGAGTSEQYF. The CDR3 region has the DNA TGTGCCAGCAGCCCCACCCGAGGGGGGGCAGGGACCTCCGAGCAGTACTTC.

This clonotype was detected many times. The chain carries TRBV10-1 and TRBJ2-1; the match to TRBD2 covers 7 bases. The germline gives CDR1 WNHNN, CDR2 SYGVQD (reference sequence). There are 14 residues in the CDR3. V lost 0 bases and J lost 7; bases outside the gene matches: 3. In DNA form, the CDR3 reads TGCGCCAGCAGTGAGTCGAGCGGGATGAATGAGCAGTTCTTC. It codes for CASSESSGMNEQFF.

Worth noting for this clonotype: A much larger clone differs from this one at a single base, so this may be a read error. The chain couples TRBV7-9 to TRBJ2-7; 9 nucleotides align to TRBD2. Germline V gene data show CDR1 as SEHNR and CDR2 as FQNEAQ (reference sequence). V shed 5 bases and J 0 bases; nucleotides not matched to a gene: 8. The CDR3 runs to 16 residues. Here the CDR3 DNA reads TGTGCCAGCAGCCCCTCGACTAGCGGTATCTCCTACGAGCAGTACTTC. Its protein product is CASSPSTSGISYEQYF.